The TCR beta chain under discussion was sequenced for a study of blood T cells in healthy people across ages. Each donor supplied around 10 milliliters of peripheral blood. Primed by a sample-barcoded 5' primer and a J-beta primer mix, a second PCR proceeded for roughly 7 to 11 cycles. Individual samples furnished no less than 2.5 million CDR3-containing paired-end reads apiece. TCRdb re-called the 5' RACE reads through MiXCR, storing one row per CDR3 protein. The repertoire consists of more than 500,000 distinct CDR3 sequences, with roughly a quarter occurring once and the leading ten covering approximately 18%. Study-wide points: Measured against age, TCR beta diversity per million T cells decreased in a roughly linear manner. Whereas aged donors had fewer naive CD4+ cells, long-lived donors had more of them and higher diversity.

Remarks on this clonotype: The target antigen is unknown.

The CDR3 length is 13 residues. Germline assignment: CDR1 SEHNR and CDR2 FQNEAQ (reference sequence). This clonotype was sampled from a woman in her sixties or seventies in good health. The chain recombines TRBV7-9 with TRBJ2-5; 7 bases line up with TRBD2. The better agreement between TRBJ2-1 and the DNA end casts doubt on the J call. The sequenced material came from blood. The CDR3 loop is CASSFLGRDEQFF. CDR3 nucleotide sequence: TGTGCCAGCAGCTTTTTGGGGAGGGATGAGCAGTTCTTC.